These 20 T cell receptor beta chains were all obtained from the same sample, sequenced in a study of Tregs in tolerant kidney transplant recipients. This table comes from immunoSEQ multiplex PCR, and its TCRdb copy is limited to in-frame clones, with some not included. The table lists 45,000 to 55,000 clones. The sequences come from CD4+ T cells from blood, collected before the transplant. These receptors were collected from a human donor who received a combined kidney and bone marrow transplant.

Comments on this clone: Read coverage stops 3 residues before the CDR3 terminus; the germline J gene supplies the remainder. The chain recombines TRBV7-4 with TRBJ1-4; 9 positions agree with TRBD1. V lost 5 bases, J lost 8 bases, and 18 bases stayed unmatched. This CDR3 is 18 amino acids long. The germline V gene has CDR1 SGHVT and CDR2 SQSDAQ. The CDR3 sequence: CASSRRDRETSYGEKLFF. CDR3 DNA (partial): TGTGCCAGCAGCCGCCGGGACAGGGAAACTTCATACGGCGAAAAA. Filled out from reference TRBV7-4 and TRBJ1-4, the complete variable domain reads GAGVSQSPRYKVAKRGRDVALRCDSISGHVTLYWYRQTLGQGSEVLTYSQSDAQRDKSGRPSGRFSAERPERSVSTLKIQRTEQGDSAVYLCASSRRDRETSYGEKLFFGSGTQLSVL.

On this clone itself: With the read ending 3 residues before the CDR3 end, the germline J gene is used to fill in that end. The chain carries TRBV10-1 and TRBJ2-1; 12 bases agree with TRBD2. The V gene end was trimmed by 4 bases and the J gene end by 5 bases; junction bases not matched to a gene: 0. The germline CDR1 and CDR2 sequences are WNHNN and SYGVQD (reference sequence). This CDR3 comprises 14 residues. CDR3 DNA (partial): TGCGCCAGCAGTGGGACTAGCGGGAACAATGAG. This sequence encodes CASSGTSGNNE. The entire CDR3 protein reads CASSGTSGNNEQFF.

Turning to this clone: The CDR3 goes on 3 residues after the read ends, and that part is filled in from the germline J gene. This chain joins TRBV7-2 and TRBJ1-2; 7 nucleotides agree with TRBD1. In germline, CDR1 is SGHTA, CDR2 FQGNSA. The CDR3 totals 14 residues. CDR3 region: CASSRRQGLDGYTF. The DNA read from the CDR3 is TGTGCCAGCAGCCGCCGACAGGGATTGGACGGC.

With regard to this clone: The read terminates 3 residues before the CDR3 end, so the remaining end is supplied by the germline J gene. Other DNA sequences within the sample encode an identical CDR3. This sequence joins TRBV19 and TRBJ2-3; 11 positions match TRBD2. The CDR3 has 15 amino acids. The germline gives CDR1 LNHDA, CDR2 SQIVND (reference sequence). V shed 2 bases, J shed 3 bases, and the junction held 1 base outside the gene matches. CDR3 region: CASSILAGGTDTQYF. Incomplete CDR3 DNA: TGTGCCAGTAGTATACTAGCGGGAGGAACAGATACG.

Concerning this clone: The read finishes 3 residues shy of the CDR3 end, and the germline J gene is used to complete it. The V gene is TRBV19, the J gene TRBJ2-1; a possible D gene is TRBD2 (6 bases). With 4 bases removed from V and 7 bases from J, the gap between germline ends came to 11 bases. Per germline, CDR1 LNHDA and CDR2 SQIVND (reference sequence). The CDR3 runs 13 residues. The CDR3: CASSTDRGNEQFF. The sequenced CDR3 bases are TGTGCCAGTAGTACCGACCGGGGGAATGAG.

Comments on this clone: The missing CDR3 end, 3 residues past where the read stops, is filled in from the germline J gene. The rearrangement uses TRBV11-2 and TRBJ2-5; D is uncertain. V was trimmed by 5 bases and J by 5 bases, leaving 12 bases between them. The CDR3 runs to 13 residues. Germline V gene sequence: CDR1 SGHAT, CDR2 FQNNGV. The CDR3 is CASSLGRMETQYF. The DNA read from the CDR3 is TGTGCCAGCAGCCTTGGGCGCATGGAGACC.

The CDR3 reads CASSRDRSEETQYF. CDR3 DNA, as far as it was read: TGTGCCAGCAGCCGGGACAGGTCGGAAGAGACC. This chain uses TRBV5-4 with TRBJ2-5, with 8 bases lining up with TRBD1. The DNA ends 3 residues before the CDR3 does, and the rest of the CDR3 is filled in from the germline J gene. V was pared by 4 bases and J by 3 bases, with 5 bases of the junction left unmatched. Germline V gene data show CDR1 as SGHNT and CDR2 as YYREEE (reference sequence). The CDR3 is 14 residues long.

To note about this clone: The read ends 3 residues shy of where the CDR3 ends; the end is completed using the germline J gene. This chain joins TRBV11-3 and TRBJ2-5; a possible D gene is TRBD2 (7 bases). From germline, CDR1 is SGHNT and CDR2 YENEEA. Trimming shortened V by 7 bases and J by 5 bases, and 20 bases separated the two germline ends. CDR3 length equals 15 residues. CDR3 bases read: TGTGCCAGCACCCCAGGGGAGGGCCATAGGGAGACC. This codes for CASTPGEGHRET. The entire CDR3 protein reads CASTPGEGHRETQYF. Supplemented by reference TRBV11-3 and TRBJ2-5, the full variable domain reads EAGVVQSPRYKIIEKKQPVAFWCNPISGHNTLYWYLQNLGQGPELLIRYENEEAVDDSQLPKDRFSAERLKGVDSTLKIQPAELGDSAVYLCASTPGEGHRETQYFGPGTRLLVL.

A note on this clone: The CDR3 end lies 3 residues beyond the end of the read and is filled in from the germline J gene. The chain is built from TRBV6-2 or TRBV6-3 and TRBJ2-7; 12 bases match TRBD2. CDR1 is MNHEY, CDR2 SVGEGT, per germline. The CDR3 runs 16 residues. V was pared by 0 bases and J by 6 bases, with 6 bases of the junction left unmatched. The CDR3 protein is CASSYSASGRASEQYF. Partial CDR3 DNA: TGTGCCAGCAGTTACTCGGCTAGCGGGAGGGCCAGCGAG.

About this clone itself: The read ends 3 residues early relative to the CDR3; the germline J gene fills the gap. The rearrangement links TRBV5-1 to TRBJ2-1; 8 bases map to TRBD2. After removal of 1 base from V and 4 bases from J, the junction contained 1 base not matched to a gene. CDR1 and CDR2 (germline): SGHRS, YFSETQ. There are 14 residues in the CDR3. CDR3 DNA, as far as it was read: TGCGCCAGCAGCTTGACTAGCGGTTACAATGAG. Residues: CASSLTSGYNE. The entire CDR3 protein reads CASSLTSGYNEQFF.

With regard to this clone: The read gets to within 3 residues of the CDR3 end, and the germline J gene fills in the rest. J is TRBJ1-2 and V is TRBV7-2; D might be TRBD1 (5 bases). Trimming pared 1 base from V and 5 bases from J, leaving 8 bases between. Germline V lookup: CDR1 SGHTA, CDR2 FQGNSA. The CDR3 is 13 amino acids. The covered CDR3 bases are TGTGCCAGCAGCTTAGAGGGGAAGTATGGC. Translating it yields CASSLEGKYG. The CDR3 in full is CASSLEGKYGYTF.

CDR3 DNA (partial): TGCGCCAGCAGCTCCCTGGAGTTGGGCGGGGCGAACACCGGGGAG. This translates into CASSSLELGGANTGE. The whole CDR3 sequence reads CASSSLELGGANTGELFF. The chain is built from TRBV5-1 and TRBJ2-2; the D gene is possibly TRBD2 (6 bases). The sequence runs out 3 residues before the end of the CDR3; the remainder is reconstructed from the germline J gene. Deletions cut 3 bases from V and 0 bases from J, with 18 bases between. The CDR3 consists of 18 residues. Germline V gene lookup returns CDR1 SGHRS and CDR2 YFSETQ. Together with reference TRBV5-1 and TRBJ2-2, the CDR3 gives the full variable domain: KAGVTQTPRYLIKTRGQQVTLSCSPISGHRSVSWYQQTPGQGLQFLFEYFSETQRNKGNFPGRFSGRQFSNSRSEMNVSTLELGDSALYLCASSSLELGGANTGELFFGEGSRLTVL.

As regards this clone: The read falls 3 residues short of the CDR3 end, and the missing part is taken from the germline J gene. The rearrangement uses TRBV19 and TRBJ1-6; maybe TRBD1 (5 bases). Germline CDR1 is LNHDA and CDR2 is SQIVND (reference sequence). Trimming shortened V by 10 bases and J by 7 bases, and 14 bases separated the two germline ends. This CDR3 comprises 13 residues. The CDR3 protein is CATKQGVNSPLHF. The DNA read from the CDR3 is TGTGCCACAAAGCAGGGCGTGAATTCACCC.

As concerns this clone: The sequence runs out 3 residues before the end of the CDR3; the remainder is reconstructed from the germline J gene. The chain joins TRBV2 to TRBJ2-3, with TRBD1 matching over 7 bases. J was trimmed by 1 base and V by 6 bases; bases with no gene match: 10. The CDR3 runs 16 residues. Germline CDR1 reads SNHLY; CDR2 reads FYNNEI. CDR3 amino acids: CASSAQTGKGTDTQYF. The sequenced CDR3 bases are TGTGCCAGCAGCGCCCAGACAGGGAAGGGCACAGATACG. The entire variable domain, with the rest obtained from reference TRBV2 and TRBJ2-3, is as follows: EPEVTQTPSHQVTQMGQEVILRCVPISNHLYFYWYRQILGQKVEFLVSFYNNEISEKSEIFDDQFSVERPDGSNFTLKIRSTKLEDSAMYFCASSAQTGKGTDTQYFGPGTRLTVL.

Concerning this clone itself: The read finishes 3 residues shy of the CDR3 end, and the germline J gene is used to complete it. This chain joins TRBV20-1 and TRBJ2-1; D is undetermined. Germline assignment: CDR1 DFQATT and CDR2 SNEGSKA (reference sequence). The CDR3 consists of 16 residues. The germline V and J ends were trimmed by 2 bases and 0 bases, with 14 bases remaining between them. CDR3 amino acids: CSARSGPSSSYNEQFF. The sequenced part of the CDR3 DNA is TGCAGTGCTAGAAGTGGCCCCTCCTCCTCCTACAATGAG.

Notes on this clone: The CDR3 goes on 3 residues after the read ends, and that part is filled in from the germline J gene. The V call is TRBV11-3, the J call TRBJ2-7; TRBD1 might be the D (5 bases). CDR1 and CDR2 (germline): SGHNT, YENEEA. The CDR3 sequence is 15 residues long. CDR3 protein: CASHQPGHRDYEQYF. The sequenced part of the CDR3 DNA is TGTGCAAGTCACCAGCCAGGACACAGAGACTACGAG.

Comments on this clone: The read halts 3 residues ahead of the CDR3 end, with the missing end drawn from the germline J gene. The chain recombines TRBV20-1 with TRBJ2-1, with 7 bases matching TRBD2. V lost 7 bases and J lost 4; bases outside the gene matches: 7. The CDR3 is 13 amino acids. Looked up from germline, CDR1 is DFQATT and CDR2 is SNEGSKA (reference sequence). The sequenced CDR3 bases are TGCAGTGAGCGGGACTCGACTTACAATGAG. It is translated as CSERDSTYNE. The CDR3 reads in full as CSERDSTYNEQFF.

Concerning this clone itself: The read comes to an end 3 residues before the CDR3 does, leaving the germline J gene to fill in the end. The rearrangement joins TRBV2 to TRBJ2-4, with D possibly TRBD1 on 5 matching bases. This CDR3 is built from 15 residues. CDR1 and CDR2 (germline): SNHLY, FYNNEI. The V end was cut by 7 bases, the J end by 0 bases, with 13 bases between. The CDR3 DNA, read in part, is TGTGCCAGCACCATAATAGGGGTAGCCAAAAACATT. Translation gives CASTIIGVAKNI. The whole CDR3 sequence reads CASTIIGVAKNIQYF.

As for this clone: The read comes to an end 3 residues before the CDR3 does, leaving the germline J gene to fill in the end. The V gene is TRBV7-2, the J gene TRBJ2-5; D perhaps matches TRBD1 (6 bases). The V end was cut by 5 bases, the J end by 2 bases, with 9 bases between. Germline V CDR1 and CDR2: SGHTA, FQGNSA. There are 13 residues in the CDR3. The CDR3 DNA, read in part, is TGTGCCAGCAGCCAGGGACAACAAGAGACC. Translation gives CASSQGQQET. The whole CDR3 is CASSQGQQETQYF.

A word on this clone: The missing CDR3 end, 3 residues past where the read stops, is filled in from the germline J gene. J is TRBJ2-4 and V is TRBV7-2; 7 bases align to TRBD2. The trim removed 0 bases at V and 0 bases at J, leaving 2 bases unmatched. Germline CDR1 SGHTA, CDR2 FQGNSA. This CDR3 comprises 16 residues. CDR3 DNA, as far as it was read: TGTGCCAGCAGCTTAGCACGGGGGGTAGCCAAAAACATT. It specifies CASSLARGVAKNI. The whole CDR3 reads CASSLARGVAKNIQYF.